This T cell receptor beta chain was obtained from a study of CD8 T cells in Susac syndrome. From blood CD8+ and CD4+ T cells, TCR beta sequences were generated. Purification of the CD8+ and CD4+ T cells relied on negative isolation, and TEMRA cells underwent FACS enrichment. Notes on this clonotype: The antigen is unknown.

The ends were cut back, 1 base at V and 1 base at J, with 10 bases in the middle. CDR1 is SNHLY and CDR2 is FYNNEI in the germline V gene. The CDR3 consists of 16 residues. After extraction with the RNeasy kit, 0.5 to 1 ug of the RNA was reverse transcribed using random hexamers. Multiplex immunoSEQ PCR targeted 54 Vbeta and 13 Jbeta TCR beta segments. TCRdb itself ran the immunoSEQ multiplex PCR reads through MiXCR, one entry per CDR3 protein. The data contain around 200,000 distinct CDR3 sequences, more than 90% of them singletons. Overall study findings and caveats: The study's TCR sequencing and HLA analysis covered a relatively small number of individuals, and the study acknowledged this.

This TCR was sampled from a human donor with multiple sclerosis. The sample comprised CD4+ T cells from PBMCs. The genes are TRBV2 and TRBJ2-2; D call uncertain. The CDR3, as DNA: TGTGCCAGCAGTGAAGGCACGTTTATGAACACCGGGGAGCTGTTTTTT. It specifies CASSEGTFMNTGELFF.